Presented here are 7 T cell receptor beta chains from one specimen sequenced in a study of blood T cell repertoires in COVID-19. Assay: immunoSEQ multiplex PCR; the TCRdb copy retains only in-frame clones and omits some. The data show some 200,000 clones, around 73% seen once. The sequencing input was PBMCs or T cells enriched from blood (not recorded which). These receptors were collected from a woman in her forties or fifties who had recovered from COVID-19.

This rearrangement joins TRBV2 to TRBJ2-5, with 11 positions matching TRBD2. V gave up 3 bases and J gave up 4 bases; unmatched junction bases: 4. CDR1 is SNHLY, CDR2 FYNNEI, per germline. This CDR3 comprises 15 residues. CDR3 sequence (DNA): TGTGCCAGCAGTGATCTAGGACTAGCGGGAGAGACCCAGTACTTC. Translating gives CASSDLGLAGETQYF. Drawing the rest from reference TRBV2 and TRBJ2-5, the complete variable domain is EPEVTQTPSHQVTQMGQEVILRCVPISNHLYFYWYRQILGQKVEFLVSFYNNEISEKSEIFDDQFSVERPDGSNFTLKIRSTKLEDSAMYFCASSDLGLAGETQYFGPGTRLLVL.

This clone has more than one count but fewer than ten. V and J are TRBV19 and TRBJ1-2; D gene ambiguous. With 5 bases removed from V and 2 bases from J, the gap between germline ends came to 12 bases. CDR1 is LNHDA and CDR2 is SQIVND in the germline V gene (reference sequence). The CDR3 loop spans 14 amino acids. CDR3 coding DNA: TGTGCCAGTAGTCCCGACAAGTCAAACTATGGCTACACCTTC. Amino acid sequence: CASSPDKSNYGYTF.

The chain joins TRBV14 to TRBJ1-1, with D perhaps TRBD1 (6 bases). Trimming removed 4 bases at V and 4 bases at J, with 16 bases between. The CDR3 extends over 15 amino acids. Germline V gene data show CDR1 as SGHDN and CDR2 as FVKESK. The CDR3 nucleotides read TGTGCCAGCAGCCTGAGAAGCAGGGGTAGCACTGAAGCTTTCTTT. It encodes CASSLRSRGSTEAFF. Drawing the rest from reference TRBV14 and TRBJ1-1, the complete variable domain is EAGVTQFPSHSVIEKGQTVTLRCDPISGHDNLYWYRRVMGKEIKFLLHFVKESKQDESGMPNNRFLAERTGGTYSTLKVQPAELEDSGVYFCASSLRSRGSTEAFFGQGTRLTVV.

The genes are TRBV7-2 and TRBJ2-5, with 8 bases aligning to TRBD2. Germline V CDR1 and CDR2: SGHTA, FQGNSA. The CDR3 spans 15 residues. With V trimmed by 4 bases and J by 4 bases, 8 bases remained unmatched. The CDR3 DNA is TGTGCCAGCAGCTCAAGAGCGGGAGTAGGAGAGACCCAGTACTTC. This sequence encodes CASSSRAGVGETQYF.

The rearrangement uses TRBV28 and TRBJ2-3; D remains unclear. With 3 bases removed from V and 2 bases from J, the gap between germline ends came to 3 bases. The germline gives CDR1 MDHEN, CDR2 SYDVKM. This CDR3 has 12 residues. DNA for the CDR3: TGTGCCAGCAGTTTGGCCACAGATACGCAGTATTTT. Encoded protein: CASSLATDTQYF.

The chain joins TRBV5-4 to TRBJ2-1; TRBD1 might be the D (5 bases). Looked up from germline, CDR1 is SGHNT and CDR2 is YYREEE (reference sequence). The CDR3 runs to 15 residues. Between the trimmed V and J ends, which lost 0 bases and 8 bases, there was a span of 15 bases. The CDR3 bases are TGTGCCAGCAGCTTGGCAGGGTTTTCAAGAGATGAGCAGTTCTTC. As protein: CASSLAGFSRDEQFF.

The rearrangement links TRBV21-1 to TRBJ2-7; the D segment call TRBD1 is taken from the table without a DNA check. TRBV21-1 is a recognized pseudogene. CDR3 length equals 14 residues. CDR3 region: CARGSTGNNYEQYF. In DNA, the CDR3 is TGTGCCAGGGGTTCGACAGGGAACAACTACGAGCAGTACTTC.